The clone carrying this TCR beta chain has just a few counts. Its antigen is unknown. This entry belongs to a study of CD8 T cells in ankylosing spondylitis. Study-level findings and limits: Certain motif variants had earlier appeared in reactive arthritis synovial fluid and blood. Ankylosing spondylitis blood appeared to be characterized by a TCR beta motif of fewer than ten highly homologous variants.

V was pared by 6 bases and J by 4 bases, with 12 bases between. There are 13 residues in the CDR3. Germline assignment: CDR1 LNHDA and CDR2 SQIVND (reference sequence). Scientists made TCR beta libraries using quantitative 5'-RACE with molecular barcodes. Each CDR3 protein is one row after TCRdb ran MiXCR on the 5' RACE reads. In the table there are about 140,000 distinct CDR3 sequences, roughly 8.4% of which are singletons. What was sequenced was synovial fluid, either unsorted or a sorted T cell fraction (not recorded which). This sequence was found in a male donor with ankylosing spondylitis. The chain is built from TRBV19 and TRBJ1-1; D perhaps matches TRBD1 (5 bases). The CDR3 spells CASSGGTVTEAFF. The CDR3 region has the DNA TGTGCCAGTAGCGGGGGTACGGTCACTGAAGCTTTCTTT.